A single sample gave rise to the 22 T cell receptor beta chains below, sequenced in a study of identical twins. A single record per CDR3 protein comes from TCRdb applying MiXCR to the 5' RACE reads. The sample includes 1.5 million to 2 million distinct CDR3 sequences, roughly 35% of them seen just once. Sequencing was carried out using cord blood. The receptors come from a newborn girl in good health.

This CDR3 reads CSATLAGEGDTQYF. The CDR3 nucleotides read TGCAGTGCTACACTAGCGGGGGAGGGAGATACGCAGTATTTT. The chain carries TRBV20-1 and TRBJ2-3; 11 bases are a match to TRBD2. The ends lost 4 bases at V and 5 bases at J; junction bases unmatched: 5. CDR1 and CDR2 from the germline V gene are DFQATT and SNEGSKA (reference sequence). The CDR3 extends over 14 amino acids.

The rearrangement joins TRBV4-2 to TRBJ1-4; 7 nucleotides line up with TRBD1. J lost 4 bases, V lost 0 bases, and 11 bases had no gene match. The CDR3 covers 18 residues. The germline CDR1 and CDR2 sequences are LGHNA and YNFKEQ. The CDR3 sequence is CASSQEPMYGTDNEKLFF. The CDR3 nucleotides are TGTGCCAGCAGCCAAGAGCCGATGTACGGGACAGATAATGAAAAACTGTTTTTT.

This rearrangement joins TRBV5-5 to TRBJ1-6; D is ambiguous. V lost 1 base, J lost 7 bases, and 12 bases lay in between. Looked up from germline, CDR1 is SGHKS and CDR2 is YYEKEE (reference sequence). The CDR3 spans 15 residues. CDR3 protein: CASSLSVTENSPLHF. In nucleotides, the CDR3 is TGTGCCAGCAGCTTGTCCGTCACAGAGAATTCACCCCTCCACTTT.

The chain couples TRBV20-1 to TRBJ1-2; the D gene is possibly TRBD1 (5 bases). V lost 3 bases and J 0 bases, leaving 11 bases between the germline ends. The CDR3 is 14 amino acids. CDR1 and CDR2 from the germline V gene are DFQATT and SNEGSKA (reference sequence). The CDR3 DNA follows: TGCAGTGCTAGGCGGCAGGGAACTAACTATGGCTACACCTTC. It is translated as CSARRQGTNYGYTF.

The chain carries TRBV15 and TRBJ1-1; D call uncertain. Germline CDR1 and CDR2: LNHNV and YYDKDF (reference sequence). V was shortened by 3 bases and J by 0 bases, with 8 bases between the two germline ends. The CDR3 spans 14 residues. Here the CDR3 reads CATSRDPMNTEAFF. CDR3 nucleotides: TGTGCCACCAGCAGGGATCCTATGAACACTGAAGCTTTCTTT.

The chain is built from TRBV7-9 and TRBJ1-5, with 7 bases identical to TRBD1. Per germline, CDR1 SEHNR and CDR2 FQNEAQ (reference sequence). The ends lost 5 bases at V and 5 bases at J; junction bases unmatched: 3. This CDR3 has 13 amino acids. The CDR3 DNA sequence: TGTGCCAGCAGCCCAGGGGGACATCAGCCCCAGCATTTT. This codes for CASSPGGHQPQHF.

The CDR3 DNA sequence: TGTGCCAGCAGTATAACGGGACTCCCCTTCGATGAGCAGTACTTC. This gives the protein CASSITGLPFDEQYF. The J gene is TRBJ2-1, the V gene TRBV27, with D possibly TRBD2 on 6 matching bases. The J call could be wrong; TRBJ2-7 is a better fit for the DNA end. Germline-derived CDR1 and CDR2 are MNHEY and SMNVEV (reference sequence). CDR3 size: 15 residues.

The chain uses TRBV30 and TRBJ2-4; D unclear. V was pared by 0 bases and J by 13 bases, with 13 bases between. The V gene's germline CDR1 is GTSNPN and CDR2 SVGIG (reference sequence). This CDR3 region has 12 residues. This chain's CDR3 is CAWSVLGYKQYF. CDR3 nucleotide sequence: TGTGCCTGGAGTGTACTGGGGTACAAGCAGTACTTC.

The chain is built from TRBV28 and TRBJ2-3, with D perhaps TRBD2 (7 bases). CDR1 and CDR2 from the germline V gene are MDHEN and SYDVKM. The V end was cut by 5 bases, the J end by 2 bases, with 20 bases between. The CDR3 totals 17 residues. CDR3 in DNA: TGTGCCAGCAGTCCCCCGGGGGGCCGGCCCCACACAGATACGCAGTATTTT. Its translation: CASSPPGGRPHTDTQYF.

Only a few counts were recorded for this clonotype. This chain joins TRBV20-1 and TRBJ2-3; a possible D gene is TRBD2 (5 bases). In germline, CDR1 is DFQATT, CDR2 SNEGSKA (reference sequence). The CDR3 runs 11 residues. V lost 4 bases and J 6 bases, leaving 8 bases between the germline ends. The CDR3 region is CSAKPGDTQYF. DNA for the CDR3: TGCAGTGCTAAACCGGGGGATACGCAGTATTTT.

This rearrangement joins TRBV9 to TRBJ2-1, with 10 bases identical to TRBD2. The J call may be in error: the DNA end matches TRBJ2-7 better. The CDR3 runs 21 residues. Germline-derived CDR1 and CDR2 are SGDLS and YYNGEE. CDR3 region: CASSVATSGPRAPSSYNEQYF. The CDR3 DNA reads TGTGCCAGCAGCGTAGCGACTAGCGGGCCCCGAGCCCCGAGCTCCTACAATGAGCAGTACTTC.

This clonotype was observed a few times. The chain carries TRBV20-1 and TRBJ2-1; the D gene is possibly TRBD1 (6 bases). The CDR3 spans 13 residues. Germline V CDR1 and CDR2: DFQATT, SNEGSKA (reference sequence). V was pared by 6 bases and J by 4 bases, with 13 bases between. CDR3 residues: CSAIRGPYNEQFF. In DNA form, the CDR3 reads TGCAGTGCCATCAGGGGACCTTACAATGAGCAGTTCTTC.

The chain uses TRBV21-1 and TRBJ2-3; TRBD1 reflects the table's D call only, with no check against the DNA. TRBV21-1 is annotated as a pseudogene. CDR3 size: 20 residues. In DNA form, the CDR3 reads TGTGCCAGCAGCAAAGGTCGAAAACCTCCCGACCGGGACAGGGTCAATACGCAGTATTTT. It is translated as CASSKGRKPPDRDRVNTQYF.

This clonotype has just a few counts. The CDR3 loop is CASSSWDSANSPLHF. The CDR3 DNA reads TGTGCCAGCAGTTCCTGGGACAGCGCTAATTCACCCCTCCACTTT. The chain links TRBV28 to TRBJ1-6; 7 positions match TRBD1. V shed 4 bases, J shed 6 bases, and the junction held 6 bases outside the gene matches. The CDR3 covers 15 residues. Germline CDR1 and CDR2: MDHEN and SYDVKM. The full variable domain, in which reference TRBV28 and TRBJ1-6 provide the parts outside the CDR3, is DVKVTQSSRYLVKRTGEKVFLECVQDMDHENMFWYRQDPGLGLRLIYFSYDVKMKEKGDIPEGYSVSREKKERFSLILESASTNQTSMYLCASSSWDSANSPLHFGNGTRLTVT.

This clonotype has at least ten counts. V gene TRBV29-1 combines with J gene TRBJ2-3; D remains unclear. From germline, CDR1 is SQVTM and CDR2 ANQGSEA. V was trimmed by 5 bases and J by 0 bases, leaving 9 bases between them. The CDR3 sequence is 13 residues long. CDR3 sequence: CSVSAFSTDTQYF. CDR3 sequence (DNA): TGCAGCGTTTCGGCGTTCAGCACAGATACGCAGTATTTT.

This chain connects TRBV9 to TRBJ2-7, with 9 bases lining up with TRBD1. CDR1 is SGDLS and CDR2 is YYNGEE in the germline V gene. V dropped 0 bases and J dropped 3; count of bases not matched to a gene: 4. The CDR3 totals 15 residues. CDR3 amino acids: CASSVADRGGYEQYF. CDR3 nucleotides: TGTGCCAGCAGCGTAGCGGACAGGGGAGGCTACGAGCAGTACTTC.

Only a few counts were recorded for this clonotype. The chain uses TRBV7-9 and TRBJ2-3; 12 bases are a match to TRBD2. In germline, CDR1 is SEHNR, CDR2 FQNEAQ (reference sequence). V shed 3 bases, J shed 5 bases, and the junction held 9 bases outside the gene matches. The CDR3 is 17 amino acids. The CDR3 coding sequence is TGTGCCAGCAGCTTCGGACTAGCGGGATTTCGGGTAGATACGCAGTATTTT. Amino acid sequence: CASSFGLAGFRVDTQYF.

The chain uses TRBV10-3 and TRBJ2-5; TRBD2 matches at 10 bases. TRBJ2-7 explains the end of the DNA better; the J call may be wrong. Germline CDR1 ENHRY, CDR2 SYGVKD. The length of the CDR3 is 16 residues. The CDR3 reads CAISGLSGGGPYEQYF. The CDR3 DNA sequence: TGTGCCATCAGTGGACTGAGCGGGGGGGGCCCCTACGAGCAGTACTTC.

With respect to this clonotype: The junction and the germline gene differ at one end; a read error may be behind it. This rearrangement joins TRBV20-1 to TRBJ1-5, with D perhaps TRBD1 (5 bases). There are 16 residues in the CDR3. Per germline, CDR1 DFQATT and CDR2 SNEGSKA (reference sequence). The CDR3 is CSASPVWLRGNQPPHF. CDR3 bases: TGCAGTGCTAGCCCTGTTTGGCTTAGGGGCAATCAGCCCCCGCATTTT.

The chain employs TRBV5-1 and TRBJ2-3, with TRBD2 as a possible D gene (6 bases). Deletions cut 1 base from V and 2 bases from J, with 8 bases between. The CDR3 extends over 14 amino acids. Germline loops: CDR1 SGHRS, CDR2 YFSETQ. This CDR3 reads CASSLSDYTDTQYF. CDR3 in DNA: TGCGCCAGCAGCTTGTCGGACTACACAGATACGCAGTATTTT.

The chain has TRBV20-1 and TRBJ1-6; TRBD1 matches 8 bases. The CDR3 has 15 residues. Germline-derived CDR1 and CDR2 are DFQATT and SNEGSKA (reference sequence). The V and J ends lost 6 bases and 6 bases, in that order; junction bases with no gene match: 10. The CDR3 sequence: CSATRAGGGNSPLHF. CDR3 coding DNA: TGCAGTGCCACGAGAGCAGGGGGCGGTAATTCACCCCTCCACTTT.

V gene TRBV24-1 combines with J gene TRBJ2-1; unclear D gene. Gene TRBJ2-7 matches the end of the DNA better, so the J call may be wrong. Germline V gene lookup returns CDR1 KGHDR and CDR2 SFDVKD. The CDR3 totals 16 residues. Here the CDR3 reads CATSDFFGSSYNEQYF. The CDR3 DNA is TGTGCCACCAGTGATTTCTTCGGCAGCTCCTACAATGAGCAGTACTTC.